These T cell receptor beta chains were read from a single sample in a study of CD8+CD57+ T cells in acquired aplastic anemia. MiXCR, run by TCRdb on the reads, gives a single entry per CDR3 protein. This table has a few hundred thousand distinct CDR3 sequences, roughly 82% appearing once. Sequencing was performed on sorted CD4+, CD8+, or CD8+CD57+ T cells (not recorded which) from PBMCs. Receptors were obtained from a human donor with aplastic anemia. CDR3s include the opening cysteine and the closing phenylalanine or tryptophan. Fields, in order: J gene, D gene, V gene, clone size, CDR3 DNA, CDR3 protein. The D gene is left open where the match is weak. Only some rows state a clone size, as once, few, many or a class for expanded clones.

TRBJ2-5	.	TRBV11-3	.	TGTGCCAGCAGCTTAGGCACTCGGGAGACCCAGTACTTC	CASSLGTRETQYF
TRBJ1-2	.	TRBV9	.	TGTGCCAGCAGCGTAGCAGGGTACTATGGCTACACCTTC	CASSVAGYYGYTF
TRBJ2-7	.	TRBV19	.	TGTGCCAGTAGTGTGACAGGGACTTCTACCAATGAGCAGTACTTC	CASSVTGTSTNEQYF
TRBJ2-3	TRBD2	TRBV20-1	.	TGCAGTGCTAGGAACCTAGCGGGAGGTTCCGACAAGCAGTATTTT	CSARNLAGGSDKQYF
TRBJ2-3	.	TRBV7-9	.	TGTGCCAGCAGGGTCGAGACTGAACATACGCAGTATTTT	CASRVETEHTQYF
TRBJ2-3	.	TRBV2	.	.	CASVGRGTDKQFF
TRBJ2-3	.	TRBV7-8	.	TGTGCCAGCAGCTTAACTGGAGGTCCCTCAACCCAGTATTTT	CASSLTGGPSTQYF
TRBJ1-2	.	TRBV6-6	.	TGTGCCAGCAGTGAGGTGGGGGGCGCGTTGCTTGGCTACACCTTC	CASSEVGGALLGYTF
TRBJ2-3	TRBD2	TRBV9	.	TGTGCCAGCAGCGTCCCTAGCGGGCGTCCCTCTAAGGATTTT	CASSVPSGRPSKDF
TRBJ1-5	.	TRBV7-2	.	TGTGCCACCAGCAGAAGGGGAGGCAATAAGCCCCAGCATTTT	CATSRRGGNKPQHF
TRBJ2-3	.	TRBV7-9	once	TGTGCCAGCAGCACGAGGGGCGGGACATCCGCTACGGAGTATTTT	CASSTRGGTSATEYF
TRBJ2-3	TRBD1	TRBV9	.	TGTGCCAGCAGCGAAGGGGGACAGAGCACAGATAATTTT	CASSEGGQSTDNF
TRBJ1-2	.	TRBV7-8	.	TGTGCCAGCAGCTTTCATCCAGGCGGGGCAGCCCTTTCCACCTTC	CASSFHPGGAALSTF
TRBJ2-5	TRBD1	TRBV20-1	.	TGCAGTGCTAGAGATCGACGGACAGGGGGCGAGGCGGAGACCCAGTACTTC	CSARDRRTGGEAETQYF
TRBJ2-5	.	TRBV7-9	.	TGTGCCAGCAGCAGAGCGGGCAACTACGAGGCCAACGTCTTC	CASSRAGNYEANVF
TRBJ2-1	TRBD2	TRBV7-9	.	TGTGCCAGCAGCTTTCAAAGAAGCGGGGAGCAGGTCTTC	CASSFQRSGEQVF
TRBJ2-1	TRBD1	TRBV9	.	TGTGCCAGCAGCGCCATAGGACAGGTCTCCTACAATGAGCAGTTCTTC	CASSAIGQVSYNEQFF
TRBJ2-3	TRBD2	TRBV7-9	.	TGTGCCAGCAGCTTTCAAAGAAGCGGGGGGAGCACGCAGTATTTT	CASSFQRSGGSTQYF
TRBJ2-5	.	TRBV19	.	TGTGCCAGTAGTATAGATAGGGGGTACCAAGAGACCCAGTACTTC	CASSIDRGYQETQYF
TRBJ2-7	TRBD1	TRBV6-4	.	TGTGCCAGCAGCGCAAGGACAGGGTACTACGAGCAGTACTTC	CASSARTGYYEQYF
TRBJ2-3	.	TRBV4-3	many	TGCGCCAGCAGCCAAACAGGGTCAGATACGCAGTATTTT	CASSQTGSDTQYF
TRBJ1-2	TRBD1	TRBV2	.	TGTGCCAGCCATACTAGTCGGACAGGCCCCAACTATGGCTACACCTTC	CASHTSRTGPNYGYTF
TRBJ2-3	TRBD2	TRBV2	few	TGTGCCAGCAGCGTAGCTAGCGGGCCGGATACCCAGGATTTT	CASSVASGPDTQDF
TRBJ2-3	.	TRBV24-1	.	TGTGCCACCTGGGCCGGGGACACCGAGAGGCAGTATTTT	CATWAGDTERQYF
TRBJ1-1	TRBD1	TRBV2	.	TGTGCCAGCAGAAAGGGGGCGGGTCCGACTGCAGCTTTCTTT	CASRKGAGPTAAFF
TRBJ1-3	.	TRBV19	.	TGTGCCAGTAGCTACCTGGACCGATACTCTGGAAACACCATATATTTT	CASSYLDRYSGNTIYF
TRBJ2-3	TRBD2	TRBV2	.	TGTGCCTTAGGGCGGGGGGGCGCAACAGCTACGCAGTTTTTT	CALGRGGATATQFF
TRBJ1-1	.	TRBV7-8	.	TGTGCCAGCAGCTTAGAGGGAGATCCCGATACGCAGACTGAAGCTTTCTTT	CASSLEGDPDTQTEAFF
TRBJ2-7	.	TRBV2	.	TGTGCCAGCGGGGGCGGGGGCCTAGATACCCAGCAGTACTTC	CASGGGGLDTQQYF
TRBJ1-5	TRBD1	TRBV20-1	.	TGCAGTGCTAGGAAGACAGGGGGCAATCAGCCCCAGCATTTT	CSARKTGGNQPQHF
TRBJ1-3	.	TRBV19	.	TGTGCCAGTAGTATAAGCAGGTCTGGAAACACCATATATTTT	CASSISRSGNTIYF
TRBJ2-3	TRBD2	TRBV19	once	TGTGCCAGTAGCCTAACTAGCGGGCCTTACAATGAGCATTTT	CASSLTSGPYNEHF
TRBJ1-1	.	TRBV15	few	TGTGCCACCAGAAAAAAGACGGACAACACTGAAGCTTTCTTT	CATRKKTDNTEAFF
TRBJ2-7	.	TRBV4-2	.	TGTGCCAGCAGCTCAGGGTCCGCCGAGCAGTACTTC	CASSSGSAEQYF
TRBJ2-3	TRBD2	TRBV4-1	many	TGCGCCAGCAGCCGACGAGCGGGGGGGCCGCCAGATACGCAGTATTTT	CASSRRAGGPPDTQYF
TRBJ2-3	.	TRBV9	.	TGTGCCAGCGGAGTAGCTGGAGACATTCATTCCCTCGATTTT	CASGVAGDIHSLDF
TRBJ2-1	.	TRBV7-6	many	TGTGCCAGCAGCTTGAACTCCAGAATTGAGCAGTTCTTC	CASSLNSRIEQFF